These 4 T cell receptor beta chains share one sample of origin, sequenced in a study of T cell repertoires in cytomegalovirus infection. TCRdb passed the reads through MiXCR, listing each CDR3 protein once. The sample holds over 250,000 distinct CDR3 sequences, over 20% seen once. Sequencing was carried out using PBMCs. These receptors came from a human donor in good health (CMV status not recorded). Some clones in this sample may be carry-over from other donors' samples.

The V call is TRBV20-1, the J call TRBJ1-5; unclear D gene. CDR1 DFQATT and CDR2 SNEGSKA come from the germline V gene (reference sequence). The length of the CDR3 is 13 residues. With 0 bases removed from V and 5 bases from J, the gap between germline ends came to 8 bases. CDR3 protein: CSAREREYQPQHF. Written as DNA, the CDR3 is TGCAGTGCTAGAGAACGGGAGTATCAGCCCCAGCATTTT.

The chain combines TRBV28 with TRBJ2-7; weak D call: TRBD1 (6 bases). The CDR3 is 15 amino acids. Germline V CDR1 and CDR2: MDHEN, SYDVKM. V gave up 6 bases and J gave up 0 bases, with 15 bases separating them. The DNA of the CDR3 is TGTGCCAGCAGGGCCGCTACGGACAGCTCCTACGAGCAGTACTTC. It translates to CASRAATDSSYEQYF.

This clonotype was seen once. The chain has TRBV11-2 and TRBJ2-7; 8 bases line up with TRBD2. CDR1 and CDR2 from the germline V gene are SGHAT and FQNNGV. This CDR3 has 14 amino acids. Trimming removed 1 base from V and 5 bases from J; junction bases left unmatched: 4. The CDR3 region is CASSLGRTSNEQYF. The CDR3 DNA follows: TGTGCCAGCAGCTTAGGGCGGACTAGCAACGAGCAGTACTTC.

The CDR3 region is CSAKPTGPYNEQFF. CDR3 nucleotide sequence: TGCAGTGCTAAACCGACAGGTCCATACAATGAGCAGTTCTTC. The genes are TRBV20-1 and TRBJ2-1; a weak D match, TRBD1 (6 bases). V shed 4 bases and J shed 4 bases, with 14 bases lying between them. CDR1 and CDR2 from the germline V gene are DFQATT and SNEGSKA (reference sequence). CDR3 size: 14 residues.